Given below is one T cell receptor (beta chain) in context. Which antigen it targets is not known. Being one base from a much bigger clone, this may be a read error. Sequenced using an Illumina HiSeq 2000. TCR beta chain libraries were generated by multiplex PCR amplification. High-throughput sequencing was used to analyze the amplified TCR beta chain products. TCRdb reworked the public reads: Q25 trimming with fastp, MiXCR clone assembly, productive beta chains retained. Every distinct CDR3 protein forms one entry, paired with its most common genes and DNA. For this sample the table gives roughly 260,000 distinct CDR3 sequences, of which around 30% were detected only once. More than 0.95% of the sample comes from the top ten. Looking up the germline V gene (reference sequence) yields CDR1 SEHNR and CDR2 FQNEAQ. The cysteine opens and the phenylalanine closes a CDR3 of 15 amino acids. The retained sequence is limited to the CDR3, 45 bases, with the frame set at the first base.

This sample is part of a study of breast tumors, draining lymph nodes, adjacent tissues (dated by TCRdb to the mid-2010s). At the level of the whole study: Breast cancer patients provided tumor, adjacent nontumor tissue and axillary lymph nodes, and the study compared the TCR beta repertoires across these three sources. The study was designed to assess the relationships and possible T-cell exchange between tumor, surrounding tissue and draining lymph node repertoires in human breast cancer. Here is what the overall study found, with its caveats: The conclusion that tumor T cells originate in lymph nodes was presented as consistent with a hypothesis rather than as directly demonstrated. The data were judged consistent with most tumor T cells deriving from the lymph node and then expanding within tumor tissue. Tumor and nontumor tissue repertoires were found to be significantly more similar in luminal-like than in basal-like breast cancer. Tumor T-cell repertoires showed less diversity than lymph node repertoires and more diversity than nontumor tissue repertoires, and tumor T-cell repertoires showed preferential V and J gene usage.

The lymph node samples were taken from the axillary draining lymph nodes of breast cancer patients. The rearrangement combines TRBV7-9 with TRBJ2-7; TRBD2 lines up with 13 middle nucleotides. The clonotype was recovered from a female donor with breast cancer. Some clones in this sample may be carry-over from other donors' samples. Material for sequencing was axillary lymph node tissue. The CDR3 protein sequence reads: CASSIPGLAGSEQHF. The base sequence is TGTGCCAGCAGCATTCCGGGACTAGCGGGAAGCGAGCAGCACTTC.